What follows are 29 T cell receptor beta chains derived from one specimen sequenced in a study of blood T cell repertoires in COVID-19. Sequencing used immunoSEQ multiplex PCR; TCRdb keeps in-frame clones, though not all of them. The sample has around 180,000 clones, about 82% seen once. The material sequenced was peripheral blood. The receptors were gathered from an older man with active or convalescent COVID-19.

The V gene is TRBV29-1, the J gene TRBJ2-5; possible D gene TRBD1, 6 bases. The CDR3 covers 15 residues. V shed 4 bases and J shed 2 bases, with 17 bases lying between them. Germline loops: CDR1 SQVTM, CDR2 ANQGSEA. CDR3 sequence reads: CSVGGTPKQQETQYF. CDR3 nucleotides: TGCAGCGTTGGGGGGACACCCAAACAACAAGAGACCCAGTACTTC. Full variable domain (rest looked up from reference TRBV29-1 and TRBJ2-5): SAVISQKPSRDICQRGTSLTIQCQVDSQVTMMFWYRQQPGQSLTLIATANQGSEATYESGFVIDKFPISRPNLTFSTLTVSNMSPEDSSIYLCSVGGTPKQQETQYFGPGTRLLVL.

This clone has just one count. The chain is built from TRBV7-9 and TRBJ2-2; D perhaps matches TRBD1 (6 bases). Germline CDR1 and CDR2: SEHNR and FQNEAQ (reference sequence). The germline V and J ends were trimmed by 5 bases and 4 bases, with 20 bases remaining between them. The CDR3 consists of 17 residues. CDR3 loop: CASSRYREWGSTGELFF. The CDR3 DNA sequence: TGTGCCAGCAGCCGATACAGGGAATGGGGTAGCACCGGGGAGCTGTTTTTT.

The genes are TRBV11-2 and TRBJ2-5, with 7 bases fitting TRBD1. This CDR3 has 15 amino acids. The ends lost 5 bases at V and 9 bases at J; junction bases unmatched: 15. Germline values: CDR1 SGHAT, CDR2 FQNNGV. The CDR3 nucleotides are TGTGCCAGCAGCATACGGACAGGCACGATGGAGCCCCAGTACTTC. Translation gives CASSIRTGTMEPQYF.

This clone was observed once. V is TRBV9 and J is TRBJ2-3; 9 nucleotides line up with TRBD2. Germline V gene data show CDR1 as SGDLS and CDR2 as YYNGEE. CDR3 size: 15 residues. Losses at the gene ends were 4 bases for V and 4 bases for J; bases not matched to a gene: 7. DNA of the CDR3: TGTGCCAGCAGCCTCCCCGGGACTAGCCCAGATACGCAGTATTTT. Amino acid sequence: CASSLPGTSPDTQYF.

The chain carries TRBV5-1 and TRBJ2-5, with 7 bases fitting TRBD2. V dropped 4 bases and J dropped 9; count of bases not matched to a gene: 15. The CDR3 covers 15 residues. CDR1 and CDR2 (germline): SGHRS, YFSETQ. For the CDR3, the DNA is TGCGCCAGCAGCCCCGCCACAGCGGTTGGGGGGGCCCAGTACTTC. This sequence encodes CASSPATAVGGAQYF. Using reference TRBV5-1 and TRBJ2-5 for the parts outside the CDR3, the full variable domain is KAGVTQTPRYLIKTRGQQVTLSCSPISGHRSVSWYQQTPGQGLQFLFEYFSETQRNKGNFPGRFSGRQFSNSRSEMNVSTLELGDSALYLCASSPATAVGGAQYFGPGTRLLVL.

Details on this clone: The identical CDR3 is also encoded by other nucleotide sequences in the sample. The chain combines TRBV7-9 with TRBJ1-2; tentative D call: TRBD1 (6 bases). Germline lookup yields CDR1 SEHNR and CDR2 FQNEAQ (reference sequence). The V and J ends lost 6 bases and 1 base respectively, with 9 bases between them. CDR3 size: 13 residues. The CDR3 bases are TGTGCCAGCAGTTTGGACAGTAACTATGGCTACACCTTC. Protein: CASSLDSNYGYTF.

V gene TRBV11-2 combines with J gene TRBJ2-2; tentatively, D is TRBD2 (5 bases). This CDR3 has 16 amino acids. From germline, CDR1 is SGHAT and CDR2 FQNNGV. Trimming stripped 5 bases from V and 6 bases from J, with 19 bases between. DNA for the CDR3: TGTGCCAGCAGCGGATTTGGCGGGTATACGGCCGGGGAGCTGTTTTTT. Its translation is CASSGFGGYTAGELFF.

V is TRBV5-1 and J is TRBJ1-2; TRBD1 might be the D (5 bases). The length of the CDR3 is 13 residues. The germline V and J ends were trimmed by 2 bases and 4 bases, with 9 bases remaining between them. Germline loops: CDR1 SGHRS, CDR2 YFSETQ. As DNA, the CDR3 is TGCGCCAGCAGCTTCGACAGCCCCTATGGCTACACCTTC. Protein sequence: CASSFDSPYGYTF.

To note about this clone: Other nucleotide sequences in the sample specify the same CDR3. The V gene is TRBV5-1, the J gene TRBJ2-5; D not certain. Germline-derived CDR1 and CDR2 are SGHRS and YFSETQ. The V end lost 0 bases, the J end lost 0 bases, and 6 bases lay between the germline ends. CDR3 length: 14 amino acids. CDR3 region: CASSLGQDQETQYF. The CDR3 nucleotides are TGCGCCAGCAGCTTGGGGCAGGACCAAGAGACCCAGTACTTC.

The chain has TRBV7-9 and TRBJ2-1; TRBD2 might be the D (5 bases). V was trimmed by 0 bases and J by 8 bases, leaving 11 bases between them. The CDR3 loop spans 14 amino acids. CDR1 is SEHNR, CDR2 FQNEAQ, per germline (reference sequence). CDR3 in DNA: TGTGCCAGCAGCTTAGCGGGTTGGGGAGATGAGCAGTTCTTC. Translation: CASSLAGWGDEQFF.

This clone was counted at least ten times. The chain joins TRBV19 to TRBJ2-7; perhaps TRBD2 as D (5 bases). The CDR3 loop spans 12 amino acids. Germline V lookup: CDR1 LNHDA, CDR2 SQIVND (reference sequence). V was shortened by 6 bases and J by 0 bases, with 6 bases between the two germline ends. The CDR3 nucleotides are TGTGCCAGTAGAGGGAGCTCCTACGAGCAGTACTTC. Its translation is CASRGSSYEQYF.

J is TRBJ1-2 and V is TRBV6-5; D is perhaps TRBD1 (5 bases). The CDR3 sequence is 14 residues long. The germline V gene has CDR1 MNHEY and CDR2 SVGAGI. V dropped 0 bases and J dropped 3 bases, with 8 bases sitting between them. This CDR3 is CASSYSAGYYGYTF. The CDR3 region has the DNA TGTGCCAGCAGTTACTCAGCAGGGTACTATGGCTACACCTTC.

The V gene is TRBV27, the J gene TRBJ2-7, with 9 bases lining up with TRBD1. The CDR3 consists of 15 residues. The V gene end was trimmed by 5 bases and the J gene end by 2 bases; junction bases not matched to a gene: 7. Germline assignment: CDR1 MNHEY and CDR2 SMNVEV (reference sequence). The CDR3: CASSTITGGAYEQYF. DNA of the CDR3: TGTGCCAGCAGTACCATCACAGGGGGCGCCTACGAGCAGTACTTC.

The chain uses TRBV7-9 and TRBJ2-1, with 10 positions matching TRBD2. CDR1 and CDR2 (germline): SEHNR, FQNEAQ (reference sequence). The CDR3 sequence is 16 residues long. V shed 5 bases and J 10 bases; nucleotides not matched to a gene: 14. The DNA of the CDR3 is TGTGCCAGCAGCCCGTCTCTAGCGGGAGAGTCTTCCGAGCAGTTCTTC. It is translated as CASSPSLAGESSEQFF.

The V and J genes are TRBV10-1 and TRBJ2-2; 8 bases align to TRBD2. Germline V gene sequence: CDR1 WNHNN, CDR2 SYGVQD (reference sequence). The ends lost 2 bases at V and 5 bases at J; junction bases unmatched: 1. The CDR3 consists of 14 residues. The CDR3 nucleotides read TGCGCCAGCAGTGAGGGCGGGGGGACCGGGGAGCTGTTTTTT. It is translated as CASSEGGGTGELFF.

This rearrangement joins TRBV5-1 to TRBJ2-3; TRBD2 matches 9 bases. Germline trimming cut 3 bases from V and 2 bases from J; bases unmatched to any gene: 4. Germline lookup yields CDR1 SGHRS and CDR2 YFSETQ. This CDR3 comprises 15 residues. The CDR3 sequence is CASSSPSGNTDTQYF. The CDR3, as DNA: TGCGCCAGCAGCTCTCCTAGCGGGAACACAGATACGCAGTATTTT. The full variable domain, in which reference TRBV5-1 and TRBJ2-3 provide the parts outside the CDR3, is KAGVTQTPRYLIKTRGQQVTLSCSPISGHRSVSWYQQTPGQGLQFLFEYFSETQRNKGNFPGRFSGRQFSNSRSEMNVSTLELGDSALYLCASSSPSGNTDTQYFGPGTRLTVL.

J is TRBJ2-2 and V is TRBV10-3; 10 bases are a match to TRBD1. CDR3 length: 16 amino acids. From germline, CDR1 is ENHRY and CDR2 SYGVKD. With 0 bases clipped from V and 6 bases from J, the junction kept 4 bases outside the gene matches. The CDR3, as DNA: TGTGCCATCAGTGAGTCGGGACAGGGGTCCCCCGGGGAGCTGTTTTTT. Translation: CAISESGQGSPGELFF.

The gene calls are TRBV19 and TRBJ1-4, with TRBD1 matching over 9 bases. The CDR3 sequence is 14 residues long. Trimming at V came to 7 bases and at J to 8 bases, leaving 8 bases not matched to a gene. The germline CDR1 and CDR2 sequences are LNHDA and SQIVND (reference sequence). CDR3 DNA sequence: TGTGCCAGTACGTACAGGGGGCTTGAGGAAAAACTGTTTTTT. As protein: CASTYRGLEEKLFF.

The chain employs TRBV19 and TRBJ1-2; unclear D gene. V lost 3 bases and J 2 bases, leaving 13 bases between the germline ends. CDR3 size: 15 residues. Per the germline V gene, CDR1 is LNHDA and CDR2 is SQIVND (reference sequence). The CDR3 region has the DNA TGTGCCAGTAGTATGGGCTCAACGTGGAACTATGGCTACACCTTC. This sequence encodes CASSMGSTWNYGYTF.

The CDR3 nucleotides are TGTGCCATCAGTGTGAGGGACAATCAGCCCCAGCATTTT. This encodes CAISVRDNQPQHF. The genes are TRBV10-3 and TRBJ1-5, with unresolved D. The V gene's germline CDR1 is ENHRY and CDR2 SYGVKD. V lost 4 bases to trimming and J lost 3 bases, with 7 bases between them. This CDR3 spans 13 amino acids.

The CDR3 loop reads CASSDSGRETQYF. CDR3 DNA: TGTGCCAGCAGTGATAGCGGGAGAGAGACCCAGTACTTC. The gene calls are TRBV2 and TRBJ2-5, with TRBD2 matching over 9 bases. Germline V gene lookup returns CDR1 SNHLY and CDR2 FYNNEI. The V gene end was trimmed by 3 bases and the J gene end by 4 bases; junction bases not matched to a gene: 0. The CDR3 is 13 residues long.

The V call is TRBV15, the J call TRBJ1-1, with D unresolved. Germline CDR1 and CDR2: LNHNV and YYDKDF (reference sequence). V lost 4 bases, J lost 0 bases, and 12 bases lay in between. CDR3 length: 15 residues. CDR3 loop: CATSTVKRMNTEAFF. The CDR3 region has the DNA TGTGCCACCAGCACCGTAAAGAGAATGAACACTGAAGCTTTCTTT.

This clone was observed once. The chain couples TRBV5-5 to TRBJ1-1; 7 bases are a match to TRBD1. The CDR3 has 14 residues. Trimming cost V 4 bases and J 1 base; bases outside gene matches: 4. CDR1 is SGHKS, CDR2 YYEKEE, per germline (reference sequence). CDR3 bases: TGTGCCAGCAGCCGGGACAGCCAGAACACTGAAGCTTTCTTT. It encodes CASSRDSQNTEAFF.

This sequence joins TRBV7-3 and TRBJ2-1; 13 bases map to TRBD2. This CDR3 spans 18 amino acids. The trim removed 5 bases at V and 8 bases at J, leaving 15 bases unmatched. Germline-derived CDR1 and CDR2 are SGHTA and FQGTGA. The CDR3 protein is CASSLSGTSGTRRDEQFF. The CDR3 DNA reads TGTGCCAGCAGCCTTAGTGGGACTAGCGGGACCAGAAGGGATGAGCAGTTCTTC.

The rearrangement joins TRBV5-1 to TRBJ1-1; D might be TRBD1 (5 bases). This CDR3 comprises 13 residues. Germline V lookup: CDR1 SGHRS, CDR2 YFSETQ. V was trimmed by 0 bases and J by 7 bases, leaving 10 bases between them. In DNA form, the CDR3 reads TGCGCCAGCAGCTTGGGTTCGGGGGGTGAAGCTTTCTTT. This sequence encodes CASSLGSGGEAFF.

The genes are TRBV4-1 and TRBJ1-1, with D tentatively TRBD1 (5 bases). The CDR3 sequence is 13 residues long. The V and J ends lost 0 bases and 10 bases respectively, with 12 bases between them. Germline values: CDR1 MGHRA, CDR2 YSYEKL. The CDR3 sequence is CASSQEGGSAAFF. CDR3 coding DNA: TGCGCCAGCAGCCAAGAGGGGGGGTCGGCAGCTTTCTTT.

The V and J genes are TRBV29-1 and TRBJ2-1; no reliable D call. V was pared by 2 bases and J by 4 bases, with 9 bases between. The CDR3 extends over 13 amino acids. In germline, CDR1 is SQVTM, CDR2 ANQGSEA. For the CDR3, the DNA is TGCAGCGTTGAAACGAGGATATACAATGAGCAGTTCTTC. This gives the protein CSVETRIYNEQFF.

This rearrangement joins TRBV27 to TRBJ1-2, with no clear D. This CDR3 has 12 residues. Trimming pared 4 bases from V and 8 bases from J, leaving 11 bases between. CDR1 and CDR2 (germline): MNHEY, SMNVEV (reference sequence). CDR3: CASSSPGKGYTF. CDR3 nucleotides: TGTGCCAGCAGTTCTCCGGGGAAAGGCTACACCTTC.

This chain uses TRBV7-9 with TRBJ2-1; D may be TRBD1 (5 bases). V was cut by 5 bases and J by 5 bases, with 16 bases left in between. Germline values: CDR1 SEHNR, CDR2 FQNEAQ (reference sequence). CDR3 size: 15 residues. In DNA, the CDR3 is TGTGCCAGCAGCCCCGGCAGGGCGGACCACAATGAGCAGTTCTTC. As protein: CASSPGRADHNEQFF.